This passage covers 30 T cell receptor beta chains from one sample sequenced in a study of T cell responses to AZD1222 COVID-19 vaccine. The assay was immunoSEQ multiplex PCR, and TCRdb's table has in-frame clones only and misses some. This table has about 130,000 clones, approximately 86% appearing once. Sequences were derived from peripheral blood, sampled on day 0 of AZD1222 vaccination. These receptors originate from an adult in good health.

The V gene is TRBV9, the J gene TRBJ1-2; D not resolved. Between the trimmed V and J ends, which lost 3 bases and 2 bases, there was a span of 5 bases. Germline V gene lookup returns CDR1 SGDLS and CDR2 YYNGEE. The CDR3 is made up of 12 amino acids. CDR3 nucleotides: TGTGCCAGCAGCGCGAACAACTATGGCTACACCTTC. It translates to CASSANNYGYTF.

This clone was recorded only once. The V gene is TRBV19, the J gene TRBJ1-2; D gene unclear. This CDR3 region has 11 residues. Germline CDR1 is LNHDA and CDR2 is SQIVND (reference sequence). The V gene lost 4 bases and the J gene lost 6 bases, with 6 bases spanning the gap. CDR3 nucleotides: TGTGCCAGTAGTAAAAGCCATGGCTACACCTTC. Protein product: CASSKSHGYTF.

The V call is TRBV19, the J call TRBJ1-6; D is unclear. CDR3 length: 14 amino acids. Germline V CDR1 and CDR2: LNHDA, SQIVND (reference sequence). Trimming took off 0 bases at V and 7 bases at J, with 7 bases between the two ends. The CDR3 is CASSIEEGNSPLHF. CDR3 DNA sequence: TGTGCCAGTAGTATAGAAGAAGGGAATTCACCCCTCCACTTT.

The chain combines TRBV15 with TRBJ2-3, with D possibly being TRBD1 (5 bases). This CDR3 contains 15 residues. V was shortened by 0 bases and J by 4 bases, with 11 bases between the two germline ends. The germline V gene encodes CDR1 LNHNV and CDR2 YYDKDF (reference sequence). The CDR3 loop is CATSRDRVSSDTQYF. DNA for the CDR3: TGTGCCACCAGCAGAGACAGGGTTTCTTCAGATACGCAGTATTTT.

The V and J genes are TRBV7-9 and TRBJ1-2; TRBD1 is a possible D gene (5 bases). The germline gives CDR1 SEHNR, CDR2 FQNEAQ (reference sequence). Between the trimmed V and J ends, which lost 2 bases and 8 bases, there was a span of 18 bases. CDR3 size: 15 residues. CDR3 in amino acids: CASSLNNGASGGYTF. DNA for the CDR3: TGTGCCAGCAGCTTAAATAACGGCGCATCAGGGGGCTACACCTTC.

This sequence joins TRBV7-3 and TRBJ1-2; D uncertain. The CDR3 covers 17 residues. Trimming removed 5 bases at V and 7 bases at J, with 26 bases between. Germline assignment: CDR1 SGHTA and CDR2 FQGTGA. CDR3 region: CASSRLTDLWGISGYTF. As DNA, the CDR3 is TGTGCCAGCAGCCGACTCACGGACCTGTGGGGTATTAGTGGCTACACCTTC.

This clone is a singleton in its sample. The chain uses TRBV10-3 and TRBJ2-5, with 9 bases aligning to TRBD2. The trim removed 10 bases at V and 2 bases at J, leaving 5 bases unmatched. Germline lookup yields CDR1 ENHRY and CDR2 SYGVKD. The CDR3 covers 13 residues. CDR3 in amino acids: CATAGGLQETQYF. CDR3 bases: TGTGCCACCGCGGGGGGGTTGCAAGAGACCCAGTACTTC.

This chain joins TRBV19 and TRBJ2-7, with 8 positions matching TRBD2. Looked up from germline, CDR1 is LNHDA and CDR2 is SQIVND (reference sequence). Trimming removed 9 bases from V and 3 bases from J; junction bases left unmatched: 7. The length of the CDR3 is 13 residues. The CDR3 coding sequence is TGTGCCAGCGGGCCGGGACTAGGCTACGAGCAGTACTTC. This translates into CASGPGLGYEQYF. Full variable domain (remainder filled in from reference TRBV19 and TRBJ2-7): DGGITQSPKYLFRKEGQNVTLSCEQNLNHDAMYWYRQDPGQGLRLIYYSQIVNDFQKGDIAEGYSVSREKKESFPLTVTSAQKNPTAFYLCASGPGLGYEQYFGPGTRLTVT.

This chain links TRBV3-1 (or the pseudogene TRBV3-2) with TRBJ2-1; TRBD2 matches at 7 bases. Trimming took 0 bases from V and 2 from J; bases not matched to a gene: 10. This CDR3 spans 18 amino acids. Germline lookup yields CDR1 LGHDT and CDR2 YNNKEL (reference sequence). The DNA of the CDR3 is TGTGCCAGCAGCCAAGATGAGGGAGCGGGGATCCCCTACAATGAGCAGTTCTTC. Protein sequence: CASSQDEGAGIPYNEQFF.

The CDR3 protein is CASSLTFGQGYEQYF. The CDR3 coding sequence is TGTGCCAGCAGCTTAACGTTCGGACAGGGGTACGAGCAGTACTTC. The chain is built from TRBV7-3 and TRBJ2-7, with 9 bases fitting TRBD1. The CDR3 consists of 15 residues. V lost 0 bases and J lost 4; bases outside the gene matches: 4. Germline CDR1 SGHTA, CDR2 FQGTGA. Drawing the rest from reference TRBV7-3 and TRBJ2-7, the complete variable domain is GAGVSQTPSNKVTEKGKYVELRCDPISGHTALYWYRQSLGQGPEFLIYFQGTGAADDSGLPNDRFFAVRPEGSVSTLKIQRTERGDSAVYLCASSLTFGQGYEQYFGPGTRLTVT.

The genes are TRBV18 and TRBJ1-1, with D possibly TRBD1 on 5 matching bases. The CDR3 totals 14 residues. Germline V CDR1 and CDR2: KGHSH, LQKENI. Trimming left V 3 bases short and J 8 bases short, with 16 bases between. The CDR3 reads CASSPHRDSNEAFF. The CDR3 nucleotides are TGTGCCAGCTCACCCCATCGGGACTCCAACGAAGCTTTCTTT.

The chain employs TRBV29-1 and TRBJ1-5; TRBD1 matches at 9 bases. Germline assignment: CDR1 SQVTM and CDR2 ANQGSEA. J gave up 7 bases and V 5 bases, and 18 bases lay outside the gene matches. The CDR3 runs 17 residues. The CDR3 reads CSVPVNSGTGLEQPQHF. CDR3 DNA sequence: TGCAGCGTTCCTGTGAACTCCGGGACAGGGCTGGAGCAGCCCCAGCATTTT.

The CDR3 spells CASSRDRGSTEAFF. Here the CDR3 DNA reads TGTGCCAGCAGCCGGGACCGAGGATCGACTGAAGCTTTCTTT. The genes are TRBV14 and TRBJ1-1, with D possibly matching TRBD1 (5 bases). CDR1 and CDR2 from the germline V gene are SGHDN and FVKESK. There are 14 residues in the CDR3. Trimming took 4 bases from V and 5 from J, leaving 14 bases between them.

This clone has only a few counts. The rearrangement joins TRBV9 to TRBJ1-1, with D tentatively TRBD1 (5 bases). Looked up from germline, CDR1 is SGDLS and CDR2 is YYNGEE. With 0 bases removed from V and 1 base from J, the gap between germline ends came to 7 bases. CDR3 length: 14 amino acids. CDR3 in amino acids: CASSVGQGNTEAFF. In DNA, the CDR3 is TGTGCCAGCAGCGTAGGTCAGGGGAACACTGAAGCTTTCTTT. The whole variable domain, remainder taken from reference TRBV9 and TRBJ1-1, is DSGVTQTPKHLITATGQRVTLRCSPRSGDLSVYWYQQSLDQGLQFLIQYYNGEERAKGNILERFSAQQFPDLHSELNLSSLELGDSALYFCASSVGQGNTEAFFGQGTRLTVV.

This clone appeared once. V usage is TRBV9 and J usage is TRBJ1-3; 8 bases are a match to TRBD1. The CDR3 spans 16 residues. V lost 4 bases, J lost 0 bases, and 6 bases stayed unmatched. Germline V gene lookup returns CDR1 SGDLS and CDR2 YYNGEE. The CDR3, as DNA: TGTGCCAGCAGCTTCCGAACAGGGGGCTCTGGAAACACCATATATTTT. This encodes CASSFRTGGSGNTIYF.

V and J are TRBV28 and TRBJ1-2; 9 positions match TRBD1. The V and J ends lost 6 bases and 8 bases, in that order; junction bases with no gene match: 16. Germline V gives CDR1 MDHEN, CDR2 SYDVKM. This CDR3 contains 16 residues. The CDR3 loop reads CASRILHRGRIEGYTF. CDR3 DNA: TGTGCCAGCAGAATCCTCCACAGGGGGCGAATTGAGGGCTACACCTTC.

This sequence joins TRBV28 and TRBJ1-5; TRBD1 is a possible D gene (6 bases). Germline V gene data show CDR1 as MDHEN and CDR2 as SYDVKM. This CDR3 contains 15 residues. The germline V and J ends were trimmed by 6 bases and 1 base, with 13 bases remaining between them. The CDR3 sequence: CASREGDWSNQPQHF. As DNA, the CDR3 is TGTGCCAGCAGGGAGGGGGATTGGAGCAATCAGCCCCAGCATTTT.

This chain links TRBV6-5 with TRBJ2-3; tentatively, D is TRBD1 (6 bases). Germline-derived CDR1 and CDR2 are MNHEY and SVGAGI. Between the trimmed V and J ends, which lost 4 bases and 4 bases, there was a span of 9 bases. The CDR3 runs to 13 residues. In DNA, the CDR3 is TGTGCCAGCAGTTCCCCAGGGGCAGATACGCAGTATTTT. Protein sequence: CASSSPGADTQYF.

This sequence joins TRBV7-2 and TRBJ1-5; D not resolved. Looked up from germline, CDR1 is SGHTA and CDR2 is FQGNSA. The V end lost 1 base, the J end lost 3 bases, and 1 base lay between the germline ends. The CDR3 runs 12 residues. CDR3 amino acids: CASSLDNQPQHF. DNA for the CDR3: TGTGCCAGCAGCTTAGACAATCAGCCCCAGCATTTT. The complete variable domain, with remaining parts taken from reference TRBV7-2 and TRBJ1-5, reads GAGVSQSPSNKVTEKGKDVELRCDPISGHTALYWYRQSLGQGLEFLIYFQGNSAPDKSGLPSDRFSAERTGGSVSTLTIQRTQQEDSAVYLCASSLDNQPQHFGDGTRLSIL.

This clone occurred a few times. This CDR3 is CASSISRTGGQPQHF. The CDR3, as DNA: TGTGCCAGTAGTATAAGTCGGACAGGGGGCCAGCCCCAGCATTTT. This chain connects TRBV19 to TRBJ1-5; 11 bases line up with TRBD1. V lost 2 bases and J lost 7; bases outside the gene matches: 4. This CDR3 comprises 15 residues. Per the germline V gene, CDR1 is LNHDA and CDR2 is SQIVND (reference sequence).

This chain joins TRBV14 and TRBJ1-1; D gene ambiguous. The V gene's germline CDR1 is SGHDN and CDR2 FVKESK. The CDR3 totals 13 residues. The V end was cut by 7 bases, the J end by 4 bases, with 13 bases between. DNA for the CDR3: TGTGCCAGCACCGAGTTGGGCGGCACTGAAGCTTTCTTT. Encoded protein: CASTELGGTEAFF.

The V and J genes are TRBV14 and TRBJ2-7, with TRBD2 as a possible D gene (5 bases). Trimming left V 0 bases short and J 4 bases short, with 10 bases between. CDR1 is SGHDN and CDR2 is FVKESK in the germline V gene. There are 14 residues in the CDR3. The CDR3 sequence: CASSQDASSYEQYF. In DNA, the CDR3 is TGTGCCAGCAGCCAAGATGCTAGCAGTTACGAGCAGTACTTC.

In this sample, this clone turned up once. The V and J genes are TRBV3-1 (or the pseudogene TRBV3-2) and TRBJ1-6; D gene ambiguous. The germline V gene has CDR1 LGHDT and CDR2 YNNKEL (reference sequence). CDR3 length: 14 residues. V lost 1 base and J lost 10, with 11 bases in between. As DNA, the CDR3 is TGTGCCAGCAGCCAAGGGATAGGAGGCTCACCCCTCCACTTT. Translated: CASSQGIGGSPLHF.

The chain has TRBV6-2 or TRBV6-3 and TRBJ1-1; 7 bases fit TRBD1. The CDR3 length is 16 residues. After removal of 5 bases from V and 1 base from J, the junction contained 10 bases not matched to a gene. Germline CDR1 is MNHEY and CDR2 is SVGEGT. The CDR3 region is CASSKLRRTGNTEAFF. CDR3 DNA sequence: TGTGCCAGCAGTAAACTAAGAAGGACAGGGAACACTGAAGCTTTCTTT.

The chain joins TRBV7-9 to TRBJ1-1; maybe TRBD1 (5 bases). Trimming removed 5 bases from V and 0 bases from J, with 19 bases in between. Germline loops: CDR1 SEHNR, CDR2 FQNEAQ (reference sequence). The CDR3 is 17 amino acids. The CDR3 reads CASSPIIIRVLNTEAFF. The DNA of the CDR3 is TGTGCCAGCAGCCCTATCATAATCAGGGTACTGAACACTGAAGCTTTCTTT.

V usage is TRBV2 and J usage is TRBJ1-1, with 8 bases fitting TRBD1. CDR1 is SNHLY and CDR2 is FYNNEI in the germline V gene. CDR3 length: 14 residues. Unmatched junction bases numbered 9, after V lost 7 bases and J lost 5 bases. In DNA, the CDR3 is TGTGCCAGCACCTCCGGGACAGGATTAACTGAAGCTTTCTTT. Encoded protein: CASTSGTGLTEAFF.

The chain combines TRBV15 with TRBJ1-6; D not certain. V gave up 4 bases and J gave up 2 bases, with 9 bases separating them. The CDR3 is made up of 15 amino acids. Germline V gene sequence: CDR1 LNHNV, CDR2 YYDKDF (reference sequence). The CDR3 DNA reads as TGTGCCACCAGCATAGGGTGGGCCTATAATTCACCCCTCCACTTT. Amino acids: CATSIGWAYNSPLHF.

This clone came up a few times. This sequence joins TRBV28 and TRBJ2-7; a weak D match, TRBD2 (6 bases). Per germline, CDR1 MDHEN and CDR2 SYDVKM. The ends were cut back, 6 bases at V and 3 bases at J, with 27 bases in the middle. The CDR3 has 18 amino acids. Here the CDR3 reads CASSPKLGGTKIRYEQYF. The CDR3 DNA follows: TGTGCCAGCAGCCCTAAACTGGGGGGAACGAAGATCCGCTACGAGCAGTACTTC.

V is TRBV6-1 and J is TRBJ1-6, with a tentative D call TRBD1 (5 bases). CDR3 size: 15 residues. CDR1 and CDR2 from the germline V gene are MNHNS and SASEGT. Trimming removed 1 base from V and 14 bases from J, with 18 bases in between. The CDR3 reads CASSEGQRAHRSLHF. CDR3 coding DNA: TGTGCCAGCAGTGAAGGACAGCGGGCCCATAGGTCCCTCCACTTT.

This rearrangement joins TRBV4-1 to TRBJ1-1; 7 bases agree with TRBD1. Germline trimming cut 3 bases from V and 4 bases from J; bases unmatched to any gene: 2. The CDR3 runs 13 residues. CDR1 MGHRA and CDR2 YSYEKL come from the germline V gene. Written as DNA, the CDR3 is TGCGCCAGCAGCCAGACAGGGAGCACTGAAGCTTTCTTT. Translating gives CASSQTGSTEAFF.